The present T cell receptor beta chain was sequenced within a study of T-cell reconstitution after alpha-beta-depleted transplantation in children. The TCRbeta library incorporated unique molecular identifiers. A single record per CDR3 protein comes from TCRdb applying MiXCR to the PCR reads. The sample yields approximately 200,000 distinct CDR3 sequences, more than 14% seen once. The CDR3 runs 12 residues. V was clipped by 5 bases and J by 14 bases; unmatched bases: 4. This clonotype has more than one count but fewer than ten. This specimen was PBMCs from the stem cell graft donor, taken from the stem cell graft. The chain couples TRBV12-3 or TRBV12-4 to TRBJ2-4; 12 bases map to TRBD2. This receptor was obtained from a human donor who donated a stem cell graft to a child with acute lymphoblastic leukemia. The DNA for the CDR3 is TGTGCCAGCAGTCCCGGACTAGCGGGAAAGTACTTC. Residues: CASSPGLAGKYF.